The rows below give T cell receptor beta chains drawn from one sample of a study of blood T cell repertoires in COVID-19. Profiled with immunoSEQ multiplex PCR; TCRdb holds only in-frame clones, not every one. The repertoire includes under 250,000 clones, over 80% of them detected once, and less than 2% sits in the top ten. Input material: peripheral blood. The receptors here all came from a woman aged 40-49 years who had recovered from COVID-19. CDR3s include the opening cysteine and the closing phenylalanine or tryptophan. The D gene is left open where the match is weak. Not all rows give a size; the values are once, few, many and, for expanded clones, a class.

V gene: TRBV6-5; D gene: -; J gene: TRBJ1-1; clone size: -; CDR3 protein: CASSLQMNTEAFF; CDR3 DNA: TGTGCCAGCAGTCTACAGATGAACACTGAAGCTTTCTTT
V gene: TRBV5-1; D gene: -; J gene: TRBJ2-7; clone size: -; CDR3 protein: CASSNAGLFYEQYF; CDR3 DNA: TGCGCCAGCAGTAACGCAGGGCTTTTCTACGAGCAGTACTTC
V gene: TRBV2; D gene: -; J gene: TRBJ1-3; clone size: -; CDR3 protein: CASSVVEQEGLGLRENTIYF; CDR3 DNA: TGTGCCAGCAGTGTAGTAGAACAGGAGGGTTTGGGGCTCCGAGAAAACACCATATATTTT
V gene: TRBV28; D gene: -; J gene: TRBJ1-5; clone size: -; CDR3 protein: CASSLRTVGNQPQHF; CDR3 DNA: TGTGCCAGCAGCCTCCGGACAGTTGGCAATCAGCCCCAGCATTTT
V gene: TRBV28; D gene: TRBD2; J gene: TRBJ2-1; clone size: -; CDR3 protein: CASSYLTSGAHNEQFF; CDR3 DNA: TGTGCCAGCAGTTACCTTACTAGCGGGGCCCACAATGAGCAGTTCTTC
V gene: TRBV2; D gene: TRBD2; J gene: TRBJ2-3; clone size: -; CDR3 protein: CASTLGTSGGADTQYF; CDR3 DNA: TGTGCCAGCACGCTCGGGACTAGCGGGGGGGCGGATACGCAGTATTTT
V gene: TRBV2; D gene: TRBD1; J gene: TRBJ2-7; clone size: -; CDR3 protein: CASSGTGGASYEQYF; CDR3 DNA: TGTGCCAGCAGTGGGACAGGGGGCGCATCCTACGAGCAGTACTTC
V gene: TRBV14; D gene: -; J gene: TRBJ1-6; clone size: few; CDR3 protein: CASSHNRIFDPSSYNSPLHF; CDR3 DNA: TGTGCCAGCAGCCATAACAGGATTTTTGACCCGAGCTCCTATAATTCACCCCTCCACTTT
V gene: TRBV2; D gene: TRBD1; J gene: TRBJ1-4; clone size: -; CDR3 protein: CASSERGNRGNEKLFF; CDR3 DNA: TGTGCCAGCAGTGAACGGGGTAACAGGGGTAATGAAAAACTGTTTTTT
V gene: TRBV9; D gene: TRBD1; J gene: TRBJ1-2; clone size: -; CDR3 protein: CASSVGGQGAYYGYTF; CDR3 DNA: TGTGCCAGCAGCGTAGGGGGACAGGGGGCCTATTATGGCTACACCTTC
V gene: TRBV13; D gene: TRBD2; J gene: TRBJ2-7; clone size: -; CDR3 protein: CASSSSGSGPYEQYF; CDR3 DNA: TGTGCCAGCAGCTCTTCGGGTAGCGGGCCCTACGAGCAGTACTTC
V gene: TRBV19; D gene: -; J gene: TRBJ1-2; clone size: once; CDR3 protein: CASSLDWRGGYTF; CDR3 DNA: TGTGCCAGTAGTCTCGACTGGAGGGGCGGCTACACCTTC
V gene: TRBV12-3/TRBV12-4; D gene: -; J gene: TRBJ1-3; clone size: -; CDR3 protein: CASSFLSGNTIYF; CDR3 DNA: TGTGCCAGCAGTTTCCTCTCTGGAAACACCATATATTTT
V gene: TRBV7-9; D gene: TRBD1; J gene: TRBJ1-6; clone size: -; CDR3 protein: CASSPQTGLHSPLHF; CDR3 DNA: TGTGCCAGCAGCCCCCAGACAGGGCTTCATTCACCCCTCCACTTT
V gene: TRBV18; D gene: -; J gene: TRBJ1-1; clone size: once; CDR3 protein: CASGRGNTEAFF; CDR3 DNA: TGTGCCAGCGGAAGGGGGAACACTGAAGCTTTCTTT
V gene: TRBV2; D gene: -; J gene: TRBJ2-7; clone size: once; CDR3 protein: CASSEVREQYF; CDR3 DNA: TGTGCCAGCAGTGAAGTCCGCGAGCAGTACTTC
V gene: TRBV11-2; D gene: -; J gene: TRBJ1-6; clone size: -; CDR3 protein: CASSLDRGPLHF; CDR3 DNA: TGTGCCAGCAGCTTAGATCGGGGACCCCTCCACTTT
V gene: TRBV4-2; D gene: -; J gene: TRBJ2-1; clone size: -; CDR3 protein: CASSAEQGNEQFF; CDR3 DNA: TGTGCCAGCAGCGCCGAACAGGGCAATGAGCAGTTCTTC
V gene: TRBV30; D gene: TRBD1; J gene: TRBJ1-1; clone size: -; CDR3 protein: CAWSPGTGLNTEAFF; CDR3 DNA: TGTGCCTGGAGTCCCGGGACAGGGTTGAACACTGAAGCTTTCTTT
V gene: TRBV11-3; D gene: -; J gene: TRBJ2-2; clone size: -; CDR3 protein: CASSQRTVGELFF; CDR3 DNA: TGTGCCAGCAGCCAGCGGACCGTCGGGGAGCTGTTTTTT
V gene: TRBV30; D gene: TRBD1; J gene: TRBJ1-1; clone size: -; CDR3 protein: CAWSIRDRMSTEAFF; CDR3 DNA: TGTGCCTGGAGTATCCGGGACAGGATGTCCACTGAAGCTTTCTTT
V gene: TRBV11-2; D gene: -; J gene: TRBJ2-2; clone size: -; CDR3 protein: CASSTRRGGELFF; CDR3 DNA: TGTGCCAGCAGCACAAGGCGGGGCGGGGAGCTGTTTTTT
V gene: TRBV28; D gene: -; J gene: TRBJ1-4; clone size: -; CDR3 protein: CASSLFRGTNEKLFF; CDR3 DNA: TGTGCCAGCAGTTTATTCCGGGGGACTAATGAAAAACTGTTTTTT
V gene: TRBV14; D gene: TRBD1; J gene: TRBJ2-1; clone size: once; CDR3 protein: CASSPGTGYKFF; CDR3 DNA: TGTGCCAGCAGCCCAGGGACAGGGTACAAGTTCTTC
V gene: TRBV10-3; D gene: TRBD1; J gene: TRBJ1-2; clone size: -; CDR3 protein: CAISEFRGEGYGYTF; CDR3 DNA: TGTGCCATCAGTGAGTTCAGGGGGGAAGGCTATGGCTACACCTTC
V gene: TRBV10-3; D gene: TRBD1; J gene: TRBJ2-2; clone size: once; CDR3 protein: CAISEGTGIGELFF; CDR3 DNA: TGTGCCATCAGTGAAGGGACAGGGATCGGGGAGCTGTTTTTT
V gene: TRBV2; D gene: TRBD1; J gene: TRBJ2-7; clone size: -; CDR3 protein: CASSEVGGQGVPYEQYF; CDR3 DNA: TGTGCCAGCAGCGAAGTTGGGGGACAGGGAGTCCCCTACGAGCAGTACTTC
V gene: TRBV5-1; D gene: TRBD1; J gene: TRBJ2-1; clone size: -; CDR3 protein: CASSQGQTSYNEQFF; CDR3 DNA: TGCGCCAGCAGCCAGGGACAGACCTCCTACAATGAGCAGTTCTTC
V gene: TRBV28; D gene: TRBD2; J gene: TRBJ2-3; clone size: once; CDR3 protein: CASSTSGARTDTQYF; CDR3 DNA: TGTGCCAGCAGCACTAGCGGGGCCCGCACAGATACGCAGTATTTT
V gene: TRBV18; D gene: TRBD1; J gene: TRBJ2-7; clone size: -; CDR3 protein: CASSEIVGTGVYEQYF; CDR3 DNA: TGTGCCAGCTCGGAAATTGTCGGGACAGGGGTCTACGAGCAGTACTTC
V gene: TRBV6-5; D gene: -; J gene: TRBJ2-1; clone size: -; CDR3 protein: CASSWGPEAGDNEQFF; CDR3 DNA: TGTGCCAGCAGTTGGGGACCTGAAGCGGGCGACAATGAGCAGTTCTTC
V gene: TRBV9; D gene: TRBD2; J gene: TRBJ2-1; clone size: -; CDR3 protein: CASSDQSGANNEQFF; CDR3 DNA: TGTGCCAGCAGCGACCAAAGCGGGGCTAACAATGAGCAGTTCTTC
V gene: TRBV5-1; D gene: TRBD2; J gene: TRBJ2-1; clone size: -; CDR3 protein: CASSAGPGGYNEQFF; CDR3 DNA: TGCGCCAGCAGCGCAGGTCCGGGGGGGTACAATGAGCAGTTCTTC
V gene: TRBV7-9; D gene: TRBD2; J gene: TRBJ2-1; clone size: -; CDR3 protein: CASSEPSGGAVGEQFF; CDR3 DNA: TGTGCCAGCAGCGAACCTAGCGGGGGGGCGGTTGGTGAGCAGTTCTTC
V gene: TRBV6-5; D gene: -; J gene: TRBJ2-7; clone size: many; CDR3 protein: CASSLGQVNEQYF; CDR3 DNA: TGTGCCAGCAGCCTCGGTCAGGTCAACGAGCAGTACTTC
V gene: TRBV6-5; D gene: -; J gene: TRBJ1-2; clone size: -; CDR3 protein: CASRRNPSGYTF; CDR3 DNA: TGTGCCAGCAGAAGGAACCCTAGTGGCTACACCTTC
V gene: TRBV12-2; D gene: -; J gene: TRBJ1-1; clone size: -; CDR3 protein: CASRLGISRGYTEAFF; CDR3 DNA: TGTGCAAGTCGCCTCGGAATATCTCGGGGGTACACTGAAGCTTTCTTT
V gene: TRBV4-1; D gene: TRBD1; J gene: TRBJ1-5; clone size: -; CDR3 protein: CASSQMDRAGNQPQHF; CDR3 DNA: TGCGCCAGCAGCCAAATGGACAGGGCGGGCAATCAGCCCCAGCATTTT
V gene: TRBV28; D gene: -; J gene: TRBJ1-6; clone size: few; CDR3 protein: CASMDIYNSPLHF; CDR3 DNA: TGTGCCAGCATGGACATCTATAATTCACCCCTCCACTTT
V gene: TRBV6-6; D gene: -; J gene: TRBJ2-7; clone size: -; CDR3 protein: CASRFNVGGSYEQYF; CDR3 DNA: TGTGCCAGCAGATTCAACGTAGGGGGCTCCTACGAGCAGTACTTC
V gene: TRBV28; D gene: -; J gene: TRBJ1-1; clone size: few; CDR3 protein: CASSITGWGVGTEAFF; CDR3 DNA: TGTGCCAGCAGCATAACCGGTTGGGGGGTAGGCACTGAAGCTTTCTTT
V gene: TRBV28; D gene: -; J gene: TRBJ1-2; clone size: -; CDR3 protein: CASSNRRHGYTF; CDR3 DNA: TGTGCCAGCAGTAACCGGAGGCATGGCTACACCTTC
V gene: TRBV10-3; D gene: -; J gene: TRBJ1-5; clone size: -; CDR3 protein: CAISDVGGYSNQPQHF; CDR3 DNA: TGTGCCATCAGTGATGTGGGCGGGTATAGCAATCAGCCCCAGCATTTT
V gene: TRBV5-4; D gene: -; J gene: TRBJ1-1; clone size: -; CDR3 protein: CASNQGRDTEAFF; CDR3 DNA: TGTGCCAGCAATCAGGGTAGGGACACTGAAGCTTTCTTT
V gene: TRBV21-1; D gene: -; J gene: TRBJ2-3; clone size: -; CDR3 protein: CASSRLKGIFWTYTDTQYF; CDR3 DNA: TGTGCCAGCAGCAGACTTAAGGGTATATTCTGGACTTACACAGATACGCAGTATTTT
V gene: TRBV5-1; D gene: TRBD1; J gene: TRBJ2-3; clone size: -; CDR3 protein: CASSPGQGLNTQYF; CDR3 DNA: TGCGCCAGCAGCCCGGGACAGGGTTTGAATACGCAGTATTTT
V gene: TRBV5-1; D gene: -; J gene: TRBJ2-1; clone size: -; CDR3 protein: CASSPDSGSYNEQFF; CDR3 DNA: TGCGCCAGCAGCCCCGACTCCGGCTCCTACAATGAGCAGTTCTTC
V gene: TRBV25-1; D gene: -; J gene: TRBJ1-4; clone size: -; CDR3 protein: CASSIGATNEKLFF; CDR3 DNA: TGTGCCAGCAGTATCGGTGCAACTAATGAAAAACTGTTTTTT
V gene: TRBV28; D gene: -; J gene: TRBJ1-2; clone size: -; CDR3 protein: CASSLTQQDGYTF; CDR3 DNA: TGTGCCAGCAGTTTAACACAGCAGGATGGCTACACCTTC
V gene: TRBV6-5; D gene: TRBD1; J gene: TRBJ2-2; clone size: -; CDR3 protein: CASGLTGRTGELFF; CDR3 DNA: TGTGCCAGCGGATTGACAGGGCGGACCGGGGAGCTGTTTTTT
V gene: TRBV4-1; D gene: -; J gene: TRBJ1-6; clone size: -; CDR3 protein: CASSLTGNSPLHF; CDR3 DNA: TGCGCCAGCAGCCTCACAGGAAATTCACCCCTCCACTTT
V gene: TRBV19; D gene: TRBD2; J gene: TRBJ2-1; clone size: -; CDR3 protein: CASVGLAGPNEQFF; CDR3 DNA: TGTGCCAGCGTGGGACTAGCGGGGCCGAATGAGCAGTTCTTC
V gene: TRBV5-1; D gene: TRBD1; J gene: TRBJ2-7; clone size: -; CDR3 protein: CASSFDRVPYEQYF; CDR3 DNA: TGCGCCAGCAGCTTTGACAGGGTCCCCTACGAGCAGTACTTC
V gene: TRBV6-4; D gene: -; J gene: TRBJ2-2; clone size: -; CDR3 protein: CASSEAGWTGELFF; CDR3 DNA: TGTGCCAGCAGTGAGGCAGGGTGGACCGGGGAGCTGTTTTTT
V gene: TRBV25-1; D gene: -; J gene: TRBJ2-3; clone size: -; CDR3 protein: CASSDSEFADTQYF; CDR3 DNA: TGTGCCAGCAGTGATTCGGAGTTTGCAGATACGCAGTATTTT
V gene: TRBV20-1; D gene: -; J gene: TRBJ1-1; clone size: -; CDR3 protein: CSASPDSRPEAFF; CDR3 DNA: TGCAGTGCTAGTCCTGACAGCAGACCTGAAGCTTTCTTT
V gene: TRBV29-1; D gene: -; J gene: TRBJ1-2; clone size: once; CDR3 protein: CSVGTGTNYGYTF; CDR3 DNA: TGCAGCGTTGGAACAGGCACTAACTATGGCTACACCTTC
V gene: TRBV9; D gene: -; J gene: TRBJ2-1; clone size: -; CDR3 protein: CASSALFQDGGLGYNEQFF; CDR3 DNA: TGTGCCAGCAGCGCCCTATTCCAAGACGGGGGGCTTGGCTACAATGAGCAGTTCTTC
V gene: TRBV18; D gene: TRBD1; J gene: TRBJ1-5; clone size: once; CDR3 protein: CASSHGQGGDQPQHF; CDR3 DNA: TGTGCCAGCTCACATGGACAGGGCGGGGATCAGCCCCAGCATTTT
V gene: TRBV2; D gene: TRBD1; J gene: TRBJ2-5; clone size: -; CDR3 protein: CASSDDRAAETQYF; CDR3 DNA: TGTGCCAGCAGTGATGACAGGGCAGCAGAGACCCAGTACTTC